This record looks at one TCR beta chain sequence and its context. Its antigen is not known. The source of the sample is a study of Ad26.COV2.S vaccination and SARS-CoV-2 variants. The CDR3 runs 12 residues. Germline lookup yields CDR1 SQVTM and CDR2 ANQGSEA. V was clipped by 6 bases and J by 3 bases, with 12 bases between them. The data were produced by immunoSEQ multiplex PCR, yet TCRdb's version contains in-frame clones alone and is incomplete. The sample contains 180,000 or so clones, around 88% of which appear only once. Points from the study as a whole: It was vaccine recipients, not placebo recipients, who had the higher spike-specific TCR breadth.

The source material was peripheral blood, sampled after recovery from COVID-19. This receptor was obtained from a human donor who had recovered from COVID-19. This rearrangement joins TRBV29-1 to TRBJ2-7, with D possibly being TRBD1 (5 bases). The chain's CDR3 is CSVQGTHYEQYF. The CDR3 DNA reads TGCAGCGTCCAGGGAACCCACTACGAGCAGTACTTC.